This TCR beta chain was identified during a study of blood T cell repertoires in COVID-19. Turning to the study itself: PBMCs, B-cell-depleted T cells, or T cells were the source of the cDNA or gDNA that made up the material.

As handled by the study authors: For nucleated cells, counts were estimated from reference gene primer amplification. Profiling relied on immunoSEQ multiplex PCR, and the TCRdb table lists in-frame clones only, not all of them. D and trimming were read from the DNA, whereas the V and J calls and clone size are those reported in that table. The sample includes some 120,000 clones, approximately 86% seen only once; the top ten take about a sixth. The source material was peripheral blood. The source is a woman aged 45-60 years who had recovered from COVID-19.

The CDR3 reads CASSTWTGEGPDTQYF. CDR3 DNA sequence: TGTGCCAGCAGCACCTGGACAGGGGAGGGCCCAGATACGCAGTATTTT. The rearrangement joins TRBV21-1 to TRBJ2-3; the DNA was not compared with TRBD1, the D call given in the table. TRBV21-1 has pseudogene status. The CDR3 sequence is 16 residues long.